This is a list of T cell receptor beta chains from one sample in a study of blood T cell repertoires in COVID-19. Profiling relied on immunoSEQ multiplex PCR, and the TCRdb table lists in-frame clones only, not all of them. The sample lists some 250,000 clones, roughly 77% occurring once. Sequencing was performed on peripheral blood. The receptors were gathered from an elderly woman with acute or convalescent COVID-19. Both conserved end residues are part of each CDR3. D genes are given only for firm matches. Part of the rows lack a size; the others show once, few, many or a class for expanded clones.

D gene	CDR3 length	J gene	V gene	clone size	CDR3 protein	CDR3 DNA
TRBD1	14	TRBJ2-7	TRBV5-1	few	CASRVGGWTYEQYF	TGCGCCAGCAGAGTAGGGGGCTGGACCTACGAGCAGTACTTC
.	12	TRBJ2-2	TRBV12-3/TRBV12-4	.	CASSLYTGELFF	TGTGCCAGCAGTCTTTACACCGGGGAGCTGTTTTTT
TRBD2	15	TRBJ2-5	TRBV5-4	few	CASSPSPSGGETQYF	TGTGCCAGCAGCCCGTCGCCTTCCGGGGGGGAGACCCAGTACTTC
.	14	TRBJ1-2	TRBV11-2	.	CASSLEQRGYGYTF	TGTGCCAGCAGCTTAGAACAGAGGGGGTATGGCTACACCTTC
TRBD2	15	TRBJ2-5	TRBV11-2	few	CASSLELAGGETQYF	TGTGCCAGCAGCTTAGAACTAGCGGGAGGAGAGACCCAGTACTTC
TRBD2	17	TRBJ2-1	TRBV7-7	.	CASSLSFRTSGSDEQFF	TGTGCCAGCAGCTTAAGCTTCCGGACTAGCGGGAGCGATGAGCAGTTCTTC
TRBD1	13	TRBJ2-2	TRBV2	.	CASSVQGAGELFF	TGTGCCAGCAGTGTACAGGGGGCCGGGGAGCTGTTTTTT
TRBD1	17	TRBJ2-6	TRBV7-8	.	CASSSGQGLSGANVLTF	TGTGCCAGCAGCTCCGGACAGGGGCTTTCTGGGGCCAACGTCCTGACTTTC
.	14	TRBJ2-2	TRBV7-3	.	CASSSDYATGELFF	TGTGCCAGCAGTTCTGACTATGCCACCGGGGAGCTGTTTTTT
.	14	TRBJ2-3	TRBV28	.	CASRPGTFFDTQYF	TGTGCCAGCAGACCGGGGACATTTTTCGATACGCAGTATTTT
.	15	TRBJ1-5	TRBV6-5	.	CASSYSAGRNQPQHF	TGTGCCAGCAGTTACTCGGCAGGCCGCAATCAGCCCCAGCATTTT
TRBD1	13	TRBJ1-5	TRBV2	.	CASSGQGDQPQHF	TGTGCCAGCAGCGGACAGGGAGATCAGCCCCAGCATTTT